This T cell receptor (beta chain) came from a study of shared clonotypes between healthy human individuals. Study overall: Per donor, three plates held CD4 naive cells, three held CD4 memory, two held CD8 naive and one held CD8 memory. Study-level points and caveats: A generally larger estimated richness was seen in naive subsets than in memory subsets.

Using immunoSEQ multiplex PCR, the repertoire was profiled, and TCRdb retains in-frame clones only, with some absent. The sample includes 2.5 million or so clones, just over 90% of them seen just once. Germline V gene lookup returns CDR1 LNHDA and CDR2 SQIVND (reference sequence). V shed 7 bases and J shed 2 bases, with 9 bases lying between them. The CDR3 is 13 amino acids. With respect to this clone: Its antigen is as yet unknown.

The TCR comes from a man aged 18 to 30 in good health. The specimen sequenced was naive CD4+ T cells sorted from blood. Noted subset: CD45RA+ positively selected. This chain links TRBV19 with TRBJ2-1; no reliable D call. Here the CDR3 reads CASKQLPYNEQFF. The DNA for the CDR3 is TGTGCCAGTAAACAGCTTCCCTACAATGAGCAGTTCTTC.